A selection of T cell receptor beta chains follows, all from one sample in a study of technical replicates of blood from several donors. Clones were sequenced by immunoSEQ multiplex PCR, and TCRdb holds only the in-frame ones, with some missing. The sample consists of some 70,000 clones, roughly 93% of them appearing once. Input material: T cells isolated from PBMCs. The receptor source for this set is a human donor in good health. The CDR3 runs from the conserved cysteine through the conserved F or W. Fields, in order: V gene, J gene, D gene, clone size, CDR3 DNA, CDR3 protein. The D gene is left open where the match is weak. Expanded clones are given a class, and other clones once, few, many or no size at all.

>TRBV11-2|TRBJ2-3|-|-
TGTGCCAGCAGCTTGTTCCCGGGAGGCACAGATACGCAGTATTTT
CASSLFPGGTDTQYF
>TRBV28|TRBJ2-2|-|-
TGTGCCAGCAGTTTATGGCCAGGCGCCGGGGAGCTGTTTTTT
CASSLWPGAGELFF
>TRBV11-3|TRBJ2-5|-|few
TGTGCCAGCAGCTCGTACCGGGGGATGGAGACCCAGTACTTC
CASSSYRGMETQYF
>TRBV10-3|TRBJ2-5|-|-
TGTGCCATCAGTGAGTCGGAGGGAGGAGGGGAGACCCAGTACTTC
CAISESEGGGETQYF
>TRBV7-2|TRBJ1-5|TRBD1|-
TGTGCCAGCAGCCAGACAGGGCAGCCCCAGCATTTT
CASSQTGQPQHF
>TRBV7-9|TRBJ2-1|-|once
TGTGCCAGCAGCTTAGTAGCAGACAATGAGCAGTTCTTC
CASSLVADNEQFF
>TRBV4-2|TRBJ2-1|TRBD2|once
TGTGCCAGCAGCCAAGTTGGACTAGCGGCCTACAATGAGCAGTTCTTC
CASSQVGLAAYNEQFF
>TRBV7-9|TRBJ1-4|-|-
TGTGCCAGCAGCTTAGGAGGGTCTACTAATGAAAAACTGTTTTTT
CASSLGGSTNEKLFF
>TRBV19|TRBJ1-1|-|-
TGTGCCAGTAGTATACTACCCACTATGAACACTGAAGCTTTCTTT
CASSILPTMNTEAFF
>TRBV7-7|TRBJ2-2|-|-
TGTGCCAGCAGTCGGAACCTAGTAAACACCGGGGAGCTGTTTTTT
CASSRNLVNTGELFF
>TRBV30|TRBJ2-7|TRBD2|once
TGTGCCTGGAGCCCATTTCGGACTAGCGGGAGGGCCAGTTCAATCTACGAGCAGTACTTC
CAWSPFRTSGRASSIYEQYF
>TRBV27|TRBJ1-1|TRBD1|-
TGTGCCAGCAGTTTGACAGGGGCGAACACTGAAGCTTTCTTT
CASSLTGANTEAFF
>TRBV7-8|TRBJ2-7|-|-
TGTGCCAGCAGCTTAAATGGAGGAGGGACCTACGAGCAGTACTTC
CASSLNGGGTYEQYF
>TRBV6-5|TRBJ2-7|-|-
TGTGCCAGCAGCCTAAAGCGTCTCGGCGAGCAGTACTTC
CASSLKRLGEQYF
>TRBV7-2|TRBJ2-2|-|-
TGTGCCAGCAGCTTTGAGGCCGGGGAGCTGTTTTTT
CASSFEAGELFF
>TRBV19|TRBJ1-5|-|-
TGTGCCAGTAGGGAGGGAAATCAGCCCCAGCATTTT
CASREGNQPQHF
>TRBV19|TRBJ2-2|TRBD2|-
TGTGCCAGTAGTATTGCGGGAGAGGGGACCGGGGAGCTGTTTTTT
CASSIAGEGTGELFF
>TRBV7-8|TRBJ2-7|TRBD1|-
TGTGCCAGCAGCTTGAGGGACAGGGGGCCCTACGAGCAGTACTTC
CASSLRDRGPYEQYF
>TRBV7-3|TRBJ1-3|-|-
TGTGCCAGCAGCGAACAGGCCAACTCTGGAAACACCATATATTTT
CASSEQANSGNTIYF
>TRBV5-1|TRBJ2-1|TRBD2|-
TGCGCCAGCAGCTTCTCTAGCGGATCCTACAATGAGCAGTTCTTC
CASSFSSGSYNEQFF